The clone carrying this T cell receptor beta chain was seen only a few times. The antigen remains undetermined. Germline assignment: CDR1 LNHDA and CDR2 SQIVND (reference sequence). V was clipped by 5 bases and J by 0 bases, with 10 bases between them. The CDR3 loop spans 14 amino acids. The data belong to a study of cytomegalovirus exposure and HLA in healthy donors. General observations from the study: Reportedly, HLA-A and HLA-B alleles of most subjects were accurately predicted from TCR beta. The presence/absence work took it that sequencing depth was about the same across donors. The authors later found HLA-associated TCR beta chains more clonally expanded than equally common others.

The PCR ran on 60 Vbeta and 13 Jbeta primers. Assay: immunoSEQ multiplex PCR; the TCRdb copy retains only in-frame clones and omits some. The sample carries about 230,000 clones, around 80% recorded once. The chain employs TRBV19 and TRBJ1-1, with D possibly TRBD1 on 5 matching bases. The clonotype was recovered from a boy aged 10-17 years in good health and CMV-seronegative. Sequencing was carried out using PBMCs. The CDR3 protein is CASSQGLMNTEAFF. The CDR3 DNA is TGTGCCAGTAGTCAGGGACTCATGAACACTGAAGCTTTCTTT.